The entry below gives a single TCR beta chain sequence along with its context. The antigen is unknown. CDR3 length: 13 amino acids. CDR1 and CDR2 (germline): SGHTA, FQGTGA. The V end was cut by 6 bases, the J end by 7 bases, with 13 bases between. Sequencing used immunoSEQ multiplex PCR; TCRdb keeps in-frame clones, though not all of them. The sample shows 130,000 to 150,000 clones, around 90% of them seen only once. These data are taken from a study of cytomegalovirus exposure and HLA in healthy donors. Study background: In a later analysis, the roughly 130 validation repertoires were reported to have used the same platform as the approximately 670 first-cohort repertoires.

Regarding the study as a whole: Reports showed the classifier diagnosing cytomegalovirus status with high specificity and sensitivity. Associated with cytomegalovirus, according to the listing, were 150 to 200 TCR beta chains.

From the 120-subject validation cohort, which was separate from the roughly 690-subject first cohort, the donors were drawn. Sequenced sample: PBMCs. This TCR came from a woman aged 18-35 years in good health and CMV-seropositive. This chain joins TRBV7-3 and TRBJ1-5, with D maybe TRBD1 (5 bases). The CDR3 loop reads CASSPWEGQPQHF. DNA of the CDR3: TGTGCCAGCAGTCCTTGGGAGGGGCAGCCCCAGCATTTT.